A single sample is the source of the 5 T cell receptor beta chains below, sequenced in a study of shared clonotypes between healthy human individuals. Some clones are missing from TCRdb's copy, which holds only in-frame ones; the method was immunoSEQ multiplex PCR. The sample records approximately 1.9 million clones, 93% being singletons. Naive-designated CD8 cells lacked CD45RO, were positively enriched for CCR7, and omitted terminally differentiated effector memory CD45RA+ cells. The sequencing input was naive CD8+ T cells from PBMCs. Receptor source: a man aged 18-30 years in good health. Some clones in this sample may be carry-over from other donors' samples.

This clone was detected a few times. The rearrangement links TRBV28 to TRBJ1-5; D uncertain. The V end was cut by 5 bases, the J end by 4 bases, with 15 bases between. This CDR3 spans 15 amino acids. The germline V gene encodes CDR1 MDHEN and CDR2 SYDVKM. The CDR3 region is CASSLDWPRNQPQHF. The DNA of the CDR3 is TGTGCCAGCAGTCTGGACTGGCCTCGAAATCAGCCCCAGCATTTT. The full variable domain, completed using reference TRBV28 and TRBJ1-5, is DVKVTQSSRYLVKRTGEKVFLECVQDMDHENMFWYRQDPGLGLRLIYFSYDVKMKEKGDIPEGYSVSREKKERFSLILESASTNQTSMYLCASSLDWPRNQPQHFGDGTRLSIL.

The chain combines TRBV5-6 with TRBJ2-1, with a possible D match to TRBD1 (5 bases). The CDR3 is 15 amino acids. Trimming took 0 bases from V and 4 from J, leaving 11 bases between them. Germline V gene sequence: CDR1 SGHDT, CDR2 YYEEEE. CDR3 bases: TGTGCCAGCAGCTTGGTCCAGGGCGGTTACAATGAGCAGTTCTTC. Encoded protein: CASSLVQGGYNEQFF.

V and J are TRBV18 and TRBJ2-3, with TRBD1 matching over 7 bases. Germline lookup yields CDR1 KGHSH and CDR2 LQKENI. The trim removed 6 bases at V and 1 base at J, leaving 7 bases unmatched. There are 15 residues in the CDR3. The CDR3 sequence: CASSQGVGGTDTQYF. As DNA, the CDR3 is TGTGCCAGCTCCCAGGGGGTTGGCGGCACAGATACGCAGTATTTT.

The rearrangement joins TRBV7-9 to TRBJ1-1; 7 bases agree with TRBD1. From germline, CDR1 is SEHNR and CDR2 FQNEAQ (reference sequence). The CDR3 spans 16 residues. V lost 4 bases and J lost 4; bases outside the gene matches: 12. The CDR3 spells CASSSRGGRAITEAFF. The CDR3 DNA reads as TGTGCCAGCAGCTCCAGAGGGGGCAGGGCGATCACTGAAGCTTTCTTT. Full variable domain (missing parts from reference TRBV7-9 and TRBJ1-1): DTGVSQNPRHKITKRGQNVTFRCDPISEHNRLYWYRQTLGQGPEFLTYFQNEAQLEKSRLLSDRFSAERPKGSFSTLEIQRTEQGDSAMYLCASSSRGGRAITEAFFGQGTRLTVV.

This chain uses TRBV7-3 with TRBJ2-1; 14 nucleotides match TRBD2. CDR1 is SGHTA and CDR2 is FQGTGA in the germline V gene. The CDR3 has 15 residues. V shed 4 bases, J shed 12 bases, and the junction held 8 bases outside the gene matches. The CDR3 here is CASSSSGLAGDAQFF. Written as DNA, the CDR3 is TGTGCCAGCAGCTCCTCGGGACTAGCGGGAGATGCGCAGTTCTTC.